Each of the 32 T cell receptor beta chains below was sequenced from the same sample in a study of identical twins. MiXCR was run by TCRdb on the 5' RACE reads, yielding one entry per CDR3 protein. This table has 550,000 to 800,000 distinct CDR3 sequences, under 8.5% appearing once. These data were also reused for a study on yellow fever vaccine responses in identical twins.

The sequenced material came from PBMCs. The receptor source for this set is a woman younger than 35 in good health.

This clonotype was detected only a few times. The chain recombines TRBV24-1 with TRBJ2-3; 8 bases map to TRBD1. The CDR3 is 17 amino acids. Germline lookup yields CDR1 KGHDR and CDR2 SFDVKD. V lost 1 base and J lost 5; bases outside the gene matches: 10. Here the CDR3 reads CATSDFPRQGLRDTQYF. DNA of the CDR3: TGTGCCACCAGTGATTTCCCCCGACAGGGGCTCCGAGATACGCAGTATTTT.

This clonotype was counted a few times. V is TRBV29-1 and J is TRBJ2-7; D might be TRBD1 (6 bases). CDR3 length: 12 residues. Trimming shortened V by 7 bases and J by 2 bases, and 12 bases separated the two germline ends. CDR1 SQVTM and CDR2 ANQGSEA come from the germline V gene. CDR3 nucleotides: TGCAGCGGCATGACAGGCACCTACGAGCAGTACTTC. It specifies CSGMTGTYEQYF.

The chain uses TRBV15 and TRBJ2-1, with 11 bases fitting TRBD2. V lost 0 bases to trimming and J lost 5 bases; unmatched junction nucleotides: 0. Germline lookup yields CDR1 LNHNV and CDR2 YYDKDF (reference sequence). CDR3 length equals 15 residues. CDR3 DNA: TGTGCCACCAGCAGAGAACTAGCGGGGGACAATGAGCAGTTCTTC. Its protein is CATSRELAGDNEQFF.

This clonotype was recorded a few times. The chain carries TRBV12-3 or TRBV12-4 and TRBJ2-1, with 7 bases identical to TRBD2. V gave up 3 bases and J gave up 9 bases; unmatched junction bases: 5. The CDR3 consists of 13 residues. This CDR3 is CASSFGEGSEQFF. CDR3 coding DNA: TGTGCCAGCAGTTTCGGGGAGGGGAGTGAGCAGTTCTTC.

In its sample, this clonotype was seen a few times. The chain is built from TRBV20-1 and TRBJ1-2; 7 positions agree with TRBD1. The V segment lost 6 bases and the J segment 8 bases; nucleotides outside the gene matches: 15. The length of the CDR3 is 14 residues. Germline loops: CDR1 DFQATT, CDR2 SNEGSKA (reference sequence). The CDR3 loop is CSANPPQGVRGYTF. The CDR3 coding sequence is TGCAGTGCCAATCCACCTCAGGGGGTGCGGGGCTACACCTTC.

This clonotype was seen at least ten times. The V and J genes are TRBV28 and TRBJ2-4; no clear D gene. Germline V gene sequence: CDR1 MDHEN, CDR2 SYDVKM. The CDR3 has 12 amino acids. V shed 2 bases and J shed 3 bases, with 2 bases lying between them. CDR3: CASSLVKNIQYF. The DNA of the CDR3 is TGTGCCAGCAGTTTAGTCAAAAACATTCAGTACTTC.

The chain recombines TRBV20-1 with TRBJ1-5; no clear D gene. Trimming took off 6 bases at V and 6 bases at J, with 18 bases between the two ends. The CDR3 is 14 residues long. Germline CDR1 is DFQATT and CDR2 is SNEGSKA (reference sequence). CDR3 coding DNA: TGCAGTGCCCCGGGCTTCTCAGGCAGTCAGCCCCAGCATTTT. Translation gives CSAPGFSGSQPQHF.

This chain joins TRBV29-1 and TRBJ1-4, with 11 bases identical to TRBD1. V lost 2 bases to trimming and J lost 7 bases; unmatched junction nucleotides: 3. The CDR3 extends over 14 amino acids. The germline CDR1 and CDR2 sequences are SQVTM and ANQGSEA. CDR3 in DNA: TGCAGCGTTGAATCCGGGACAGGGGGTGAAAAACTGTTTTTT. Protein product: CSVESGTGGEKLFF.

The table lists this clonotype with many counts. The genes are TRBV20-1 and TRBJ1-5; D might be TRBD1 (5 bases). V was cut by 7 bases and J by 3 bases, with 13 bases left in between. Germline V CDR1 and CDR2: DFQATT, SNEGSKA (reference sequence). The CDR3 totals 13 residues. CDR3 region: CSGRGTVNQPQHF. The CDR3 nucleotides are TGCAGTGGTAGGGGAACAGTCAATCAGCCCCAGCATTTT.

J is TRBJ2-3 and V is TRBV5-1; unclear D gene. The CDR3 sequence is 13 residues long. Per germline, CDR1 SGHRS and CDR2 YFSETQ. Trimming pared 4 bases from V and 2 bases from J, leaving 8 bases between. Here the CDR3 reads CASSADNTDTQYF. CDR3 nucleotides: TGCGCCAGCAGCGCAGACAACACAGATACGCAGTATTTT.

This clonotype was counted many times. The chain carries TRBV7-2 and TRBJ2-7; D is ambiguous. Trimming removed 4 bases from V and 2 bases from J, with 3 bases in between. From germline, CDR1 is SGHTA and CDR2 FQGNSA. This CDR3 is built from 11 residues. The CDR3 here is CASSYAYEQYF. The CDR3 region has the DNA TGTGCCAGCAGCTACGCCTACGAGCAGTACTTC.

This clonotype was observed a few times. The chain combines TRBV11-2 with TRBJ2-5, with TRBD2 identical over 13 bases. Trimming took 0 bases from V and 1 from J; bases not matched to a gene: 5. Germline V gene data show CDR1 as SGHAT and CDR2 as FQNNGV. The CDR3 is 18 amino acids. The CDR3 spells CASSLDFTSGRAQETQYF. DNA of the CDR3: TGTGCCAGCAGCTTAGATTTTACTAGCGGGAGGGCCCAAGAGACCCAGTACTTC.

Here the CDR3 reads CASSQSLTRMGAFF. The CDR3, as DNA: TGCGCCAGCAGCCAATCATTGACGCGAATGGGAGCTTTCTTT. The V gene is TRBV4-1, the J gene TRBJ1-1, with no clear D. CDR1 is MGHRA and CDR2 is YSYEKL in the germline V gene. The V end lost 2 bases, the J end lost 10 bases, and 17 bases lay between the germline ends. The CDR3 has 14 residues.

This clonotype has at least ten counts. The chain carries TRBV12-3 or TRBV12-4 and TRBJ1-1; TRBD1 matches at 9 bases. The junction had 6 bases not matched to a gene; V was cut back by 6 bases and J by 1 base. CDR3 length: 15 residues. CDR3 protein: CASRPRTGANTEAFF. The CDR3 bases are TGTGCCAGCAGACCGAGGACAGGGGCGAACACTGAAGCTTTCTTT.

This chain connects TRBV12-3 or TRBV12-4 to TRBJ1-1; tentatively, D is TRBD1 (5 bases). The CDR3 totals 14 residues. Trimming left V 3 bases short and J 3 bases short, with 11 bases between. CDR3 region: CASSFWGSDTEAFF. Here the CDR3 DNA reads TGTGCCAGCAGTTTTTGGGGGTCGGACACTGAAGCTTTCTTT.

J is TRBJ2-7 and V is TRBV20-1; the D is unclear. Germline V gene data show CDR1 as DFQATT and CDR2 as SNEGSKA (reference sequence). This CDR3 spans 15 amino acids. Trimming removed 1 base from V and 5 bases from J, with 18 bases in between. This chain's CDR3 is CSARVGRIIPHEQYF. CDR3 coding DNA: TGCAGTGCTAGAGTGGGCAGGATAATTCCGCACGAGCAGTACTTC.

In its sample, this clonotype was seen many times. The chain's CDR3 is CASSVREAYEQYF. The CDR3 bases are TGTGCCAGCAGTGTCCGGGAAGCCTACGAGCAGTACTTC. This chain connects TRBV27 to TRBJ2-7, with D tentatively TRBD2 (5 bases). The CDR3 extends over 13 amino acids. CDR1 MNHEY and CDR2 SMNVEV come from the germline V gene (reference sequence). V was clipped by 5 bases and J by 2 bases, with 10 bases between them.

The chain joins TRBV20-1 to TRBJ1-5, with D unclear. This CDR3 has 14 residues. Trimming shortened V by 6 bases and J by 1 base, and 13 bases separated the two germline ends. Germline values: CDR1 DFQATT, CDR2 SNEGSKA (reference sequence). CDR3 DNA: TGCAGTGCCCTCGCTGACATCAGCAATCAGCCCCAGCATTTT. Encoded protein: CSALADISNQPQHF.

This clonotype appeared a few times. The CDR3 bases are TGTGCCAGCAGTTTATCCGAAGCGGGGAACACAGATACGCAGTATTTT. Protein: CASSLSEAGNTDTQYF. The chain recombines TRBV27 with TRBJ2-3, with 7 bases that match TRBD2. The CDR3 totals 16 residues. CDR1 is MNHEY, CDR2 SMNVEV, per germline (reference sequence). The V gene end was trimmed by 0 bases and the J gene end by 2 bases; junction bases not matched to a gene: 5.

The gene calls are TRBV4-1 and TRBJ2-1, with a possible D match to TRBD2 (7 bases). The germline V and J ends were trimmed by 0 bases and 0 bases, with 15 bases remaining between them. The CDR3 covers 18 residues. Germline-derived CDR1 and CDR2 are MGHRA and YSYEKL. CDR3 amino acids: CASSQEGGAGVSYNEQFF. The CDR3 DNA reads TGCGCCAGCAGCCAAGAAGGGGGTGCGGGAGTCTCCTACAATGAGCAGTTCTTC.

The rearrangement uses TRBV7-2 and TRBJ1-4, with D uncertain. The CDR3 runs to 14 residues. Trimming pared 8 bases from V and 2 bases from J, leaving 12 bases between. Germline V gene sequence: CDR1 SGHTA, CDR2 FQGNSA. The CDR3 protein is CASGYAGTNEKLFF. CDR3 in DNA: TGTGCCAGCGGATACGCGGGGACTAATGAAAAACTGTTTTTT.

A few counts support this clonotype. V gene TRBV6-5 combines with J gene TRBJ2-1, with 13 bases matching TRBD2. The J segment lost 7 bases and the V segment lost 6 bases, leaving 9 bases of the junction unmatched. The CDR3 has 16 amino acids. Germline V gene data show CDR1 as MNHEY and CDR2 as SVGAGI. The CDR3 spells CASRDSGTSGKNEQFF. CDR3 in DNA: TGTGCCAGCAGAGACTCCGGGACTAGCGGGAAAAATGAGCAGTTCTTC.

This clonotype was found many times. This chain links TRBV10-3 with TRBJ1-5; no clear D gene. The CDR3 consists of 12 residues. Germline V gene data show CDR1 as ENHRY and CDR2 as SYGVKD. Trimming took 0 bases from V and 4 from J, leaving 1 base between them. The CDR3 loop reads CAISESNQPQHF. The CDR3 coding sequence is TGTGCCATCAGTGAGTCTAATCAGCCCCAGCATTTT.

This clonotype was detected ten times or more. The chain combines TRBV5-1 with TRBJ1-2; 9 nucleotides line up with TRBD1. Germline CDR1 SGHRS, CDR2 YFSETQ. The trim removed 1 base at V and 6 bases at J, leaving 7 bases unmatched. There are 15 residues in the CDR3. The CDR3 DNA sequence: TGCGCCAGCAGCTTGAGGTCGGGACAGGGAGATGGCTACACCTTC. Translation: CASSLRSGQGDGYTF.

There are many counts of this clonotype. V usage is TRBV5-6 and J usage is TRBJ1-2; 8 bases are a match to TRBD1. This CDR3 has 16 amino acids. Trimming removed 1 base from V and 0 bases from J; junction bases left unmatched: 5. Looked up from germline, CDR1 is SGHDT and CDR2 is YYEEEE. This CDR3 is CASSLQQGGANYGYTF. The CDR3 DNA is TGTGCCAGCAGCTTGCAACAGGGGGGAGCTAACTATGGCTACACCTTC.

At least ten counts were recorded for this clonotype. The chain links TRBV20-1 to TRBJ1-1; D is undetermined. V was pared by 0 bases and J by 7 bases, with 15 bases between. Looked up from germline, CDR1 is DFQATT and CDR2 is SNEGSKA (reference sequence). The CDR3 extends over 14 amino acids. Written as DNA, the CDR3 is TGCAGTGCTAGAGATAGGTACAACCTATTTGAAGCTTTCTTT. It translates to CSARDRYNLFEAFF.

This clonotype was observed a handful of times. V is TRBV29-1 and J is TRBJ1-1; unclear D gene. Trimming stripped 2 bases from V and 0 bases from J, with 7 bases between. The CDR3 is 13 residues long. Germline CDR1 reads SQVTM; CDR2 reads ANQGSEA. In DNA form, the CDR3 reads TGCAGCGTTGAACGACGGTTGAACACTGAAGCTTTCTTT. It is translated as CSVERRLNTEAFF. Full variable domain (missing parts from reference TRBV29-1 and TRBJ1-1): SAVISQKPSRDICQRGTSLTIQCQVDSQVTMMFWYRQQPGQSLTLIATANQGSEATYESGFVIDKFPISRPNLTFSTLTVSNMSPEDSSIYLCSVERRLNTEAFFGQGTRLTVV.

This chain connects TRBV3-1 to TRBJ1-4, with 8 bases lining up with TRBD1. The J segment lost 8 bases and the V segment lost 4 bases, leaving 9 bases of the junction unmatched. The germline V gene encodes CDR1 LGHDT and CDR2 YNNKEL (reference sequence). The CDR3 is 15 residues long. CDR3 sequence (DNA): TGTGCCAGCAGCCTCGGGACAGGCGTACAAGAAAAACTGTTTTTT. Translated, it gives CASSLGTGVQEKLFF.

This clonotype was found many times. The chain employs TRBV12-3 or TRBV12-4 and TRBJ2-1; D is unresolved. There are 14 residues in the CDR3. Between the trimmed V and J ends, which lost 4 bases and 5 bases, there was a span of 12 bases. DNA of the CDR3: TGTGCCAGCAGTTCCCCGGAGACGCACAATGAGCAGTTCTTC. Its protein is CASSSPETHNEQFF.

At least ten counts were recorded for this clonotype. The chain has TRBV20-1 and TRBJ2-7; 10 bases map to TRBD1. The CDR3 loop spans 13 amino acids. Trimming removed 6 bases from V and 6 bases from J; junction bases left unmatched: 8. Germline CDR1 and CDR2: DFQATT and SNEGSKA (reference sequence). The CDR3 DNA sequence: TGCAGTGCGCCGGACAGGGGGTCGGGCGAGCAGTACTTC. It yields the protein CSAPDRGSGEQYF.

This clonotype was seen ten or more times. The chain recombines TRBV28 with TRBJ2-2, with D uncertain. The CDR3 consists of 15 residues. Germline-derived CDR1 and CDR2 are MDHEN and SYDVKM. V lost 4 bases and J 3 bases, leaving 12 bases between the germline ends. CDR3: CASSSQTRDTGELFF. CDR3 DNA sequence: TGTGCCAGCAGTTCCCAAACACGAGACACCGGGGAGCTGTTTTTT.

Only a few counts were recorded for this clonotype. The gene calls are TRBV4-1 and TRBJ2-5, with D possibly matching TRBD2 (6 bases). With 1 base removed from V and 1 base from J, the gap between germline ends came to 10 bases. The CDR3 runs 15 residues. CDR1 and CDR2 from the germline V gene are MGHRA and YSYEKL. CDR3 protein: CASSQGDSVQETQYF. Here the CDR3 DNA reads TGCGCCAGCAGCCAAGGGGACTCAGTCCAAGAGACCCAGTACTTC.